One and the same sample provided the 12 T cell receptor beta chains below, sequenced in a study of regulatory T cells in long-lasting Graves disease. The time point denotes: newly diagnosed GD, antithyroid drugs for less than 3 months. From RNA extracted from PBMCs, the TCR library was made. Combining iRepertoire HTBI primers with Arm-PCR of CDR3 regions, the authors built TCR beta libraries. TCRdb re-derived calls from the multiplex PCR reads in MiXCR, one entry per CDR3 protein. The sample carries hundreds of thousands of distinct CDR3 sequences, about a sixth recorded once. These data also featured in a second study, about T cells in Graves' hyperthyroidism and ophthalmopathy.

The specimen comprised peripheral blood mononuclear cells (PBMCs), sampled at new diagnosis, from a patient treated with antithyroid drugs. Every receptor here comes from a man aged 35-49 years with Graves disease.

In its sample, this clonotype was seen many times. This chain links TRBV9 with TRBJ1-2; 7 positions match TRBD1. Trimming took 4 bases from V and 2 from J; bases not matched to a gene: 5. CDR3 length: 14 amino acids. Per the germline V gene, CDR1 is SGDLS and CDR2 is YYNGEE. The CDR3, as DNA: TGTGCCAGCAGCCCATCGACAGGGAACTATGGCTACACCTTC. Translating it yields CASSPSTGNYGYTF.

The rearrangement uses TRBV5-4 and TRBJ2-3; D might be TRBD1 (6 bases). The CDR3 loop spans 12 amino acids. The V gene's germline CDR1 is SGHNT and CDR2 YYREEE (reference sequence). V was shortened by 4 bases and J by 10 bases, with 13 bases between the two germline ends. The CDR3: CASSNGPGAQYF. The CDR3 nucleotides read TGTGCCAGCAGCAACGGACCAGGGGCGCAGTATTTT.

This clonotype was found many times. The rearrangement uses TRBV7-2 and TRBJ2-4, with a tentative D call TRBD1 (6 bases). The CDR3 runs 14 residues. CDR1 and CDR2 from the germline V gene are SGHTA and FQGNSA. Trimming took off 3 bases at V and 5 bases at J, with 11 bases between the two ends. In DNA, the CDR3 is TGTGCCAGCAGCTTTTACACAGGGCAAAACATTCAGTACTTC. This gives the protein CASSFYTGQNIQYF.

There are many counts of this clonotype. This chain joins TRBV28 and TRBJ1-4; D perhaps matches TRBD1 (6 bases). The germline CDR1 and CDR2 sequences are MDHEN and SYDVKM. Between the trimmed V and J ends, which lost 2 bases and 7 bases, there was a span of 11 bases. The length of the CDR3 is 14 residues. CDR3 sequence: CASSLEQGFEKLFF. The CDR3 coding sequence is TGTGCCAGCAGTTTAGAACAGGGTTTTGAAAAACTGTTTTTT.

This clonotype has a count of ten or more. The J gene is TRBJ2-3, the V gene TRBV20-1; D possibly corresponds to TRBD2 (6 bases). Germline assignment: CDR1 DFQATT and CDR2 SNEGSKA (reference sequence). V dropped 2 bases and J dropped 4 bases, with 16 bases sitting between them. This CDR3 has 15 residues. CDR3 region: CSARIAVKPSDTQYF. CDR3 coding DNA: TGCAGTGCTAGAATAGCGGTCAAGCCTTCAGATACGCAGTATTTT.

This clonotype was seen more than once but under ten times. This rearrangement joins TRBV12-3 or TRBV12-4 to TRBJ2-5; TRBD2 matches at 7 bases. The trim removed 5 bases at V and 2 bases at J, leaving 8 bases unmatched. This CDR3 spans 15 amino acids. The CDR3 is CASSEVRGVQETQYF. The CDR3 DNA is TGTGCCAGCAGTGAAGTTCGGGGGGTGCAAGAGACCCAGTACTTC.

J is TRBJ2-1 and V is TRBV5-1, with 12 bases fitting TRBD2. Germline V CDR1 and CDR2: SGHRS, YFSETQ. With V trimmed by 0 bases and J by 4 bases, 5 bases remained unmatched. CDR3 length equals 17 residues. CDR3 DNA sequence: TGCGCCAGCAGCTTGGGACTAGCGGGGGCCATGTACAATGAGCAGTTCTTC. It is translated as CASSLGLAGAMYNEQFF.

This clonotype appeared a few times. This chain joins TRBV19 and TRBJ1-1; TRBD1 matches 8 bases. The CDR3 spans 15 residues. Germline V gene lookup returns CDR1 LNHDA and CDR2 SQIVND (reference sequence). V was pared by 5 bases and J by 5 bases, with 10 bases of the junction left unmatched. This chain's CDR3 is CASSARTGHYTEAFF. CDR3 bases: TGTGCCAGTAGTGCCAGGACAGGGCATTATACTGAAGCTTTCTTT.

This clonotype was counted only a few times. The genes are TRBV29-1 and TRBJ1-4, with D unresolved. CDR3 size: 14 residues. V gave up 0 bases and J gave up 4 bases, with 9 bases separating them. Germline V CDR1 and CDR2: SQVTM, ANQGSEA. CDR3: CSVEDTGNNEKLFF. The CDR3 DNA reads as TGCAGCGTTGAAGATACGGGAAATAATGAAAAACTGTTTTTT.

This clonotype was seen many times. The CDR3 DNA follows: TGCAGTGCTTACCGGGACACACTCTACGAGCAGTACTTC. Translated, it gives CSAYRDTLYEQYF. This chain links TRBV20-1 with TRBJ2-7, with a weak D call TRBD1 (6 bases). The CDR3 length is 13 residues. V gave up 5 bases and J gave up 3 bases, with 14 bases separating them. Germline CDR1 and CDR2: DFQATT and SNEGSKA (reference sequence).

The sample holds a few counts of this clonotype. V gene TRBV6-1 combines with J gene TRBJ2-3; D unclear. CDR3 size: 14 residues. Germline loops: CDR1 MNHNS, CDR2 SASEGT. The ends were cut back, 2 bases at V and 0 bases at J, with 6 bases in the middle. CDR3 DNA: TGTGCCAGCAGTGAATCCGACAGCACAGATACGCAGTATTTT. Translated, it gives CASSESDSTDTQYF.

This clonotype was counted only a few times. The chain joins TRBV6-1 to TRBJ2-2, with D hard to call. Germline CDR1 MNHNS, CDR2 SASEGT. CDR3 size: 15 residues. Trimming pared 4 bases from V and 1 base from J, leaving 10 bases between. In DNA form, the CDR3 reads TGTGCCAGCAGTGCCAATTCGCGGAACACCGGGGAGCTGTTTTTT. Its protein is CASSANSRNTGELFF.